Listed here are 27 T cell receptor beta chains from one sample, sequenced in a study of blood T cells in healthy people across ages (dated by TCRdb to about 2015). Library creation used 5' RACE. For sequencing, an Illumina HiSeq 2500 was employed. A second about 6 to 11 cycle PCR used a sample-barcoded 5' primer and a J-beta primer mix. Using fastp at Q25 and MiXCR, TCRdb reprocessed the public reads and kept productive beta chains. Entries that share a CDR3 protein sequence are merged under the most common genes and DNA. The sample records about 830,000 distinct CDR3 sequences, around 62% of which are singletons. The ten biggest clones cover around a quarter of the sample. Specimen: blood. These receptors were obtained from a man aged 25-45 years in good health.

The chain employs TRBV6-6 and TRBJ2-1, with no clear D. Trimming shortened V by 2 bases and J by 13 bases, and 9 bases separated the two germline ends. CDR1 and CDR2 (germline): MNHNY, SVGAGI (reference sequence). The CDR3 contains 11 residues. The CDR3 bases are TGTGCCAGCAGTTACGGAGTGGACCAGTTCTTC. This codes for CASSYGVDQFF.

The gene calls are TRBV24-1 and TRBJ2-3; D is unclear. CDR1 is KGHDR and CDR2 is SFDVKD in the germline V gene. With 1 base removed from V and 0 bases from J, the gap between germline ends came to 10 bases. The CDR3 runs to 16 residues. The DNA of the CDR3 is TGTGCCACCAGTGATTTAATCTTCAGAAGCACAGATACGCAGTATTTT. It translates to CATSDLIFRSTDTQYF.

CDR3 nucleotide sequence: TGTGCCAGCAGTGAGTACAGGGCGAACAATGAGCAGTTCTTC. As protein: CASSEYRANNEQFF. The chain combines TRBV2 with TRBJ2-1; D is perhaps TRBD1 (6 bases). Germline assignment: CDR1 SNHLY and CDR2 FYNNEI. This CDR3 is built from 14 residues. Trimming cost V 3 bases and J 5 bases, with 11 bases left between them. Full variable domain (missing parts from reference TRBV2 and TRBJ2-1): EPEVTQTPSHQVTQMGQEVILRCVPISNHLYFYWYRQILGQKVEFLVSFYNNEISEKSEIFDDQFSVERPDGSNFTLKIRSTKLEDSAMYFCASSEYRANNEQFFGPGTRLTVL.

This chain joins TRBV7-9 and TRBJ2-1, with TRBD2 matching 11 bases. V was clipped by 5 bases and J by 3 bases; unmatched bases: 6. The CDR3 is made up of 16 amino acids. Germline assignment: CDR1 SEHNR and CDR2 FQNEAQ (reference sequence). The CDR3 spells CASSTLAGGLYNEQFF. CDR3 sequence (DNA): TGTGCCAGCAGCACGTTAGCGGGGGGGCTCTACAATGAGCAGTTCTTC.

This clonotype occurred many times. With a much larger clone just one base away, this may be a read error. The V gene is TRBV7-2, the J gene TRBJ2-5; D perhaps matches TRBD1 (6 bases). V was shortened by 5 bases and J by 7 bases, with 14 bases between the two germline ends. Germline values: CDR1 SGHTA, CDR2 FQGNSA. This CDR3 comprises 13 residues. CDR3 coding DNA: TGTGCCAGCAGCGTAGGACAGTTTGGGACCCAGTACTTC. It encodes CASSVGQFGTQYF.

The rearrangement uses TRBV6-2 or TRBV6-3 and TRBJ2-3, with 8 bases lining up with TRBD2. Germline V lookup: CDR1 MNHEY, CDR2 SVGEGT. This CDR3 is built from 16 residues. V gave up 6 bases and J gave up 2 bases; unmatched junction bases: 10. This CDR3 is CASSIRVAGSTDTQYF. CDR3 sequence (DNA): TGTGCCAGCAGCATCCGGGTAGCGGGGTCCACAGATACGCAGTATTTT.

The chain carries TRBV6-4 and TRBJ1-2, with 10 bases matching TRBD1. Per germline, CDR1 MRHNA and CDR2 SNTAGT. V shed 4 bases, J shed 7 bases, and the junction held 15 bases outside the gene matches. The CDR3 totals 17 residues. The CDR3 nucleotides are TGTGCCAGCAGTGCCTCCTGGACAGGGGGGCTGGTTTCTGGCTACACCTTC. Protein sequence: CASSASWTGGLVSGYTF.

The CDR3: CASSLSGGQEETQYF. In DNA, the CDR3 is TGTGCCAGCAGCTTATCGGGCGGTCAAGAAGAGACCCAGTACTTC. The rearrangement uses TRBV7-2 and TRBJ2-5; D is uncertain. Germline values: CDR1 SGHTA, CDR2 FQGNSA. The CDR3 spans 15 residues. V lost 2 bases and J 3 bases, leaving 13 bases between the germline ends.

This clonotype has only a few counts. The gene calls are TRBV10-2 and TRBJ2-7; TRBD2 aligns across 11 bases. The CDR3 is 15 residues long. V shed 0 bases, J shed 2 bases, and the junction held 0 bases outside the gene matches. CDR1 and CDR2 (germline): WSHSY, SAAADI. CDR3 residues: CASSESSGGAYEQYF. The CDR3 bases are TGCGCCAGCAGTGAGTCTAGCGGGGGGGCCTACGAGCAGTACTTC.

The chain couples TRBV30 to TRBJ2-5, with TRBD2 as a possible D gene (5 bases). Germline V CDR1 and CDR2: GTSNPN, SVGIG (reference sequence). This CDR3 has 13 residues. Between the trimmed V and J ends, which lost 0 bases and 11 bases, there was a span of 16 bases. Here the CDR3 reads CAWSVREAAEQYF. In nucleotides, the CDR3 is TGTGCCTGGAGTGTTCGGGAAGCGGCTGAGCAGTACTTC.

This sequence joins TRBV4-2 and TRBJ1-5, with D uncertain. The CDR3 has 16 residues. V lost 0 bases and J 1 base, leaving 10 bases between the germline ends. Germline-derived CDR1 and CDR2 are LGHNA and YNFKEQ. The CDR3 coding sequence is TGTGCCAGCAGCCAAGATGGCGTGGCAAGCAATCAGCCCCAGCATTTT. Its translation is CASSQDGVASNQPQHF.

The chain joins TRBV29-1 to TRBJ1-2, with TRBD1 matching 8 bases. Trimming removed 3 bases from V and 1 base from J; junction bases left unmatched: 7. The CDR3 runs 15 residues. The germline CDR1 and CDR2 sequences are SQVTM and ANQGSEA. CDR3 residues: CSVDAGGEGNYGYTF. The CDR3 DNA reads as TGCAGCGTTGACGCAGGGGGCGAGGGTAACTATGGCTACACCTTC.

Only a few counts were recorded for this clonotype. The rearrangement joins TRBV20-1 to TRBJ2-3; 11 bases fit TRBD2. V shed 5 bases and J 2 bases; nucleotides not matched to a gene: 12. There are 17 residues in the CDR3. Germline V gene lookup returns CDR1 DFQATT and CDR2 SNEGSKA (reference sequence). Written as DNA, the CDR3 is TGCAGTGCTCGGGGACTAGCGGAGAAGTACTCCACAGATACGCAGTATTTT. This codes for CSARGLAEKYSTDTQYF.

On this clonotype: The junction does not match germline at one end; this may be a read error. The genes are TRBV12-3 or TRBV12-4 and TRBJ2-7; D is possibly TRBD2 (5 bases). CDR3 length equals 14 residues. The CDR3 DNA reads TGTGCCAACAGTTTTAGGCCCGGGGTTGGCGAGCAGTACTTC. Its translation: CANSFRPGVGEQYF.

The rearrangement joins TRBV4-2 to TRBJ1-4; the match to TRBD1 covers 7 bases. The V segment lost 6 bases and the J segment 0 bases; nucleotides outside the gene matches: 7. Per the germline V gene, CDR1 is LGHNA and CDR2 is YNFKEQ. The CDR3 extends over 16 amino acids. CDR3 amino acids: CASSRSQGATNEKLFF. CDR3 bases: TGTGCCAGCAGTAGAAGCCAGGGGGCAACTAATGAAAAACTGTTTTTT.

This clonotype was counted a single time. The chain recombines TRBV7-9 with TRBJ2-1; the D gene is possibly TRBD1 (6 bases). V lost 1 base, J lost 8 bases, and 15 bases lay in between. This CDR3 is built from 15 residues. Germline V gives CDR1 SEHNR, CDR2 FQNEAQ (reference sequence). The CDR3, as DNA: TGTGCCAGCAGCTTAGAATTAGGTGGGGGCGATGAGCAGTTCTTC. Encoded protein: CASSLELGGGDEQFF.

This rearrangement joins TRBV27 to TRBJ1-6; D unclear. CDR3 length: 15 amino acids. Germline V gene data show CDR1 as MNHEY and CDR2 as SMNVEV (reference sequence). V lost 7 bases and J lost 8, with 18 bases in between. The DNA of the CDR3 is TGTGCCAGCACCATCCGAGAAGGGAAGGATTCACCCCTCCACTTT. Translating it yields CASTIREGKDSPLHF.

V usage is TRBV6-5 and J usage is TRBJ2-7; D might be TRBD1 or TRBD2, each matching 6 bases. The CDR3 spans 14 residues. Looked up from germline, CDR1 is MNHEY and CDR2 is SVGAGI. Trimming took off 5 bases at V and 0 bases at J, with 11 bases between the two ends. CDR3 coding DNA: TGTGCCAGCAGTCCGGGGGACACCTCCTACGAGCAGTACTTC. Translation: CASSPGDTSYEQYF.

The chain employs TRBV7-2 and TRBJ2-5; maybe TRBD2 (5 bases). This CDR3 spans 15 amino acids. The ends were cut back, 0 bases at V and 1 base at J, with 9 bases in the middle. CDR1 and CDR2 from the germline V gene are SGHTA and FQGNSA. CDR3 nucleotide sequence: TGTGCCAGCAGCTTAGCCCAGCTAGCCCAAGAGACCCAGTACTTC. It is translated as CASSLAQLAQETQYF.

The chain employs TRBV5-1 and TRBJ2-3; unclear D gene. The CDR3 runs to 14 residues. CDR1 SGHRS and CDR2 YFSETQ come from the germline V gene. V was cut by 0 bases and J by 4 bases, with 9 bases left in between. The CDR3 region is CASSLVTSPDTQYF. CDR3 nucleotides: TGCGCCAGCAGCTTGGTGACTTCGCCAGATACGCAGTATTTT.

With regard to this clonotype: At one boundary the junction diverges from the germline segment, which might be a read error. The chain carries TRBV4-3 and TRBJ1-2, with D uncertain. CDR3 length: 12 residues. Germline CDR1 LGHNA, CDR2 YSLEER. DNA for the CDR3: TGCGCCAGCGGCCAAGATTACGGTGGCTACACCTTC. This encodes CASGQDYGGYTF.

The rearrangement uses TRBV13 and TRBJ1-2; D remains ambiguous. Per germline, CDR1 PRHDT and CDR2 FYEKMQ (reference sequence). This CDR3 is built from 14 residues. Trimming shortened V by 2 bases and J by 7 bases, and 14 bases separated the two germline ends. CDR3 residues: CASSLPDFRTGYTF. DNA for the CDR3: TGTGCCAGCAGCTTACCGGATTTTCGGACTGGCTACACCTTC. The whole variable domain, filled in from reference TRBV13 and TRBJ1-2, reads AAGVIQSPRHLIKEKRETATLKCYPIPRHDTVYWYQQGPGQDPQFLISFYEKMQSDKGSIPDRFSAQQFSDYHSELNMSSLELGDSALYFCASSLPDFRTGYTFGSGTRLTVV.

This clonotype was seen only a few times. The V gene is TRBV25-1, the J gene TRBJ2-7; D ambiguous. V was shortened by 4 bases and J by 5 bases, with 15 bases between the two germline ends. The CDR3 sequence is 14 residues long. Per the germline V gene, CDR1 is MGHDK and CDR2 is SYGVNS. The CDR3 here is CASSGPVLQDEQYF. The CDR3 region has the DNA TGTGCCAGCAGTGGACCGGTCCTTCAGGACGAGCAGTACTTC.

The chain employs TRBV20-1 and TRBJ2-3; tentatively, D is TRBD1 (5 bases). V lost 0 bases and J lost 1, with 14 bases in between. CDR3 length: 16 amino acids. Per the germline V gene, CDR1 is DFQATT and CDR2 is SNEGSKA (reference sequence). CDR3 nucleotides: TGCAGTGCTAGAGATAAGGGCAGGGTGGGCACAGATACGCAGTATTTT. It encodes CSARDKGRVGTDTQYF.

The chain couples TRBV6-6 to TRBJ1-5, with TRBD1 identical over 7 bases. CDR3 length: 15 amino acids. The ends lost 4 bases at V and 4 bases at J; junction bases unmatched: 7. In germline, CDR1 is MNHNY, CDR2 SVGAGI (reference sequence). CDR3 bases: TGTGCCAGCAGTTCCAACAGGGGTGGGAATCAGCCCCAGCATTTT. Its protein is CASSSNRGGNQPQHF.

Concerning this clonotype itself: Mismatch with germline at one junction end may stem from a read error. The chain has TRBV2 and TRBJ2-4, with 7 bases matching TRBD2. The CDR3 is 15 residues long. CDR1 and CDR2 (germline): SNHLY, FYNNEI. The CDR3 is CASRPRAGLPYEQNF. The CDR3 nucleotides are TGTGCCAGCAGGCCCAGAGCGGGACTGCCCTACGAGCAGAACTTC.

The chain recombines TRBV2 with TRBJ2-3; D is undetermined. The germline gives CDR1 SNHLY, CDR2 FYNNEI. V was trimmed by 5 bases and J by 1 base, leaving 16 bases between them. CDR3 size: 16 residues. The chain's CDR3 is CASSPQVPSRTDTQYF. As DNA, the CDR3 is TGTGCCAGCAGTCCCCAGGTTCCATCCCGCACAGATACGCAGTATTTT.